What follows are 9 T cell receptor beta chains derived from one specimen sequenced in a study of regulatory T cells in long-lasting Graves disease. Regarding time point: persistent/refractory GD, antithyroid drugs over 5 years with positive TRAb. Generation of the TCR library employed RNA extracted from PBMCs. iRepertoire HTBI primers and Arm-PCR of CDR3 regions built TCR beta libraries. TCRdb passed the multiplex PCR reads through MiXCR, listing each CDR3 protein once. The sample lists 700,000 or so distinct CDR3 sequences, approximately 31% occurring once. This specimen was peripheral blood mononuclear cells (PBMCs), taken when the disease was refractory, from a patient treated with antithyroid drugs. The receptors here all came from a female donor with Graves disease.

The CDR3 protein is CASSDGGGFRETQYF. CDR3 coding DNA: TGTGCCAGCAGTGACGGAGGCGGGTTCAGAGAGACCCAGTACTTC. The rearrangement uses TRBV6-4 and TRBJ2-5; the D gene is possibly TRBD2 (5 bases). The germline V gene has CDR1 MRHNA and CDR2 SNTAGT. CDR3 length: 15 residues. The V end lost 2 bases, the J end lost 4 bases, and 14 bases lay between the germline ends.

The V call is TRBV6-1, the J call TRBJ1-1; TRBD1 matches 10 bases. V lost 6 bases, J lost 3 bases, and 13 bases stayed unmatched. The CDR3 spans 17 residues. Germline V gene data show CDR1 as MNHNS and CDR2 as SASEGT. The DNA for the CDR3 is TGTGCCAGCAGATCGCGGAATGACAGGGGGCTGGACACTGAAGCTTTCTTT. It yields the protein CASRSRNDRGLDTEAFF.

The chain links TRBV12-3 or TRBV12-4 to TRBJ1-3; 9 bases map to TRBD1. The CDR3 contains 11 residues. V lost 5 bases, J lost 15 bases, and 5 bases stayed unmatched. CDR3 protein: CASSAKDRGYF. The DNA of the CDR3 is TGTGCCAGCAGTGCAAAGGACAGGGGATATTTT.

This sequence joins TRBV6-2 or TRBV6-3 and TRBJ2-2; D remains unclear. This CDR3 comprises 16 residues. Looked up from germline, CDR1 is MNHEY and CDR2 is SVGEGT. Between the trimmed V and J ends, which lost 4 bases and 2 bases, there was a span of 14 bases. CDR3 coding DNA: TGTGCCAGCAGTTCGGAACAGATCTTTAACACCGGGGAGCTGTTTTTT. It encodes CASSSEQIFNTGELFF.

V usage is TRBV27 and J usage is TRBJ1-1; 7 bases line up with TRBD1. V lost 6 bases, J lost 4 bases, and 11 bases stayed unmatched. Looked up from germline, CDR1 is MNHEY and CDR2 is SMNVEV (reference sequence). This CDR3 comprises 15 residues. CDR3 protein: CASSFGQVPTTEAFF. CDR3 DNA sequence: TGTGCCAGCAGCTTCGGACAGGTCCCGACCACTGAAGCTTTCTTT.

V usage is TRBV15 and J usage is TRBJ2-7; possibly TRBD1 or TRBD2 for D (6 bases each). V was cut by 0 bases and J by 6 bases, with 15 bases left in between. CDR3 length: 15 amino acids. Germline CDR1 is LNHNV and CDR2 is YYDKDF (reference sequence). In DNA form, the CDR3 reads TGTGCCACCAGCAGAGATAGTCAGGGGACTCGCGAGCAGTACTTC. Amino acid sequence: CATSRDSQGTREQYF. The variable domain in full, with the rest retrieved from reference TRBV15 and TRBJ2-7, is DAMVIQNPRYQVTQFGKPVTLSCSQTLNHNVMYWYQQKSSQAPKLLFHYYDKDFNNEADTPDNFQSRRPNTSFCFLDIRSPGLGDTAMYLCATSRDSQGTREQYFGPGTRLTVT.

This clonotype has a handful of counts. The chain is built from TRBV2 and TRBJ1-5; tentatively, D is TRBD1 (5 bases). Germline lookup yields CDR1 SNHLY and CDR2 FYNNEI. Trimming stripped 1 base from V and 6 bases from J, with 13 bases between. The CDR3 is 15 residues long. The CDR3 coding sequence is TGTGCCAGCAGTGAAGGGTCAACAGGCTCTCAGCCCCAGCATTTT. Protein: CASSEGSTGSQPQHF.

This clonotype was observed a handful of times. The chain recombines TRBV5-1 with TRBJ1-1; D unresolved. The V gene lost 1 base and the J gene lost 4 bases, with 11 bases spanning the gap. Germline CDR1 and CDR2: SGHRS and YFSETQ. The CDR3 is made up of 14 amino acids. Written as DNA, the CDR3 is TGCGCCAGCAGCTTGATGCAGGTTGCCACTGAAGCTTTCTTT. Amino acids: CASSLMQVATEAFF. The full variable domain, completed using reference TRBV5-1 and TRBJ1-1, is KAGVTQTPRYLIKTRGQQVTLSCSPISGHRSVSWYQQTPGQGLQFLFEYFSETQRNKGNFPGRFSGRQFSNSRSEMNVSTLELGDSALYLCASSLMQVATEAFFGQGTRLTVV.

This clonotype was counted between two and nine times. The genes are TRBV6-1 and TRBJ1-1; unclear D gene. Trimming left V 8 bases short and J 6 bases short, with 10 bases between. Germline V gene data show CDR1 as MNHNS and CDR2 as SASEGT. The CDR3 is 11 amino acids. Here the CDR3 reads CASRLIAEAFF. The CDR3 bases are TGTGCCAGCCGCTTGATAGCTGAAGCTTTCTTT.